The 17 T cell receptor beta chains in this list originate from one sample, sequenced in a study of blood T cell repertoires in COVID-19. Clones were read by immunoSEQ multiplex PCR, and TCRdb kept only the in-frame ones, dropping some. The sample gives approximately 210,000 clones, approximately 91% of which show up once; 4.5% to 5.5% is in the top ten. Sequencing was performed on peripheral blood. These receptors were obtained from a woman aged 40 to 50 with acute or convalescent COVID-19.

The V call is TRBV30, the J call TRBJ2-2; 7 bases agree with TRBD1. After removal of 5 bases from V and 0 bases from J, the junction contained 12 bases not matched to a gene. The germline CDR1 and CDR2 sequences are GTSNPN and SVGIG (reference sequence). The CDR3 loop spans 17 amino acids. The CDR3 sequence: CAWQIQDDRANTGELFF. CDR3 DNA sequence: TGTGCCTGGCAAATACAAGACGACAGGGCGAACACCGGGGAGCTGTTTTTT.

This chain uses TRBV4-1 with TRBJ1-3; the match to TRBD1 covers 8 bases. The ends lost 0 bases at V and 2 bases at J; junction bases unmatched: 12. CDR1 and CDR2 (germline): MGHRA, YSYEKL. The CDR3 runs to 19 residues. CDR3 DNA sequence: TGCGCCAGCAGCCAAGATATCCAGGGGGCCGCGAGAGCTGGAAACACCATATATTTT. As protein: CASSQDIQGAARAGNTIYF.

This chain joins TRBV20-1 and TRBJ2-2; weak D call: TRBD1 (5 bases). Trimming shortened V by 3 bases and J by 0 bases, and 8 bases separated the two germline ends. CDR3 length: 14 residues. The germline CDR1 and CDR2 sequences are DFQATT and SNEGSKA (reference sequence). CDR3 loop: CSASRGANTGELFF. The DNA of the CDR3 is TGCAGTGCTAGTAGGGGTGCGAACACCGGGGAGCTGTTTTTT.

This clone was seen just once. The V call is TRBV19, the J call TRBJ1-5; D may be TRBD1 (6 bases). Germline CDR1 is LNHDA and CDR2 is SQIVND (reference sequence). Trimming took off 5 bases at V and 6 bases at J, with 11 bases between the two ends. The CDR3 spans 13 residues. The CDR3 region is CASSGTGLQPQHF. The DNA for the CDR3 is TGTGCCAGTAGTGGAACAGGGCTTCAGCCCCAGCATTTT.

The chain uses TRBV6-5 and TRBJ1-5; D is perhaps TRBD1 (5 bases). There are 15 residues in the CDR3. The germline V and J ends were trimmed by 6 bases and 0 bases, with 12 bases remaining between them. Germline assignment: CDR1 MNHEY and CDR2 SVGAGI. CDR3 coding DNA: TGTGCCAGCAGCCCCGACAGAAATAGCAATCAGCCCCAGCATTTT. It codes for CASSPDRNSNQPQHF.

The V gene is TRBV6-1, the J gene TRBJ1-2; D gene ambiguous. CDR3 length: 14 amino acids. Germline V gene data show CDR1 as MNHNS and CDR2 as SASEGT. V was trimmed by 2 bases and J by 6 bases, leaving 13 bases between them. The CDR3 loop reads CASSESDALDGYTF. DNA for the CDR3: TGTGCCAGCAGTGAAAGCGATGCCTTAGATGGCTACACCTTC.

The chain joins TRBV9 to TRBJ1-5, with 7 bases aligning to TRBD1. With 4 bases clipped from V and 5 bases from J, the junction kept 6 bases outside the gene matches. The CDR3 spans 14 residues. The germline CDR1 and CDR2 sequences are SGDLS and YYNGEE. As DNA, the CDR3 is TGTGCCAGCAGCTTAACAGGGGACCATCAGCCCCAGCATTTT. Translating it yields CASSLTGDHQPQHF.

The chain couples TRBV7-6 to TRBJ1-6; D is undetermined. CDR1 and CDR2 (germline): SGHVS, FNYEAQ. The CDR3 consists of 12 residues. Trimming took off 5 bases at V and 10 bases at J, with 9 bases between the two ends. The CDR3 sequence: CASSPPGSPLHF. Written as DNA, the CDR3 is TGTGCCAGCAGCCCCCCGGGGTCACCCCTCCACTTT.

This clone was recorded only once. The rearrangement links TRBV30 to TRBJ1-6; 8 positions match TRBD1. CDR1 is GTSNPN and CDR2 is SVGIG in the germline V gene (reference sequence). V was pared by 0 bases and J by 7 bases, with 2 bases of the junction left unmatched. This CDR3 is 14 amino acids long. The chain's CDR3 is CAWSVGQENSPLHF. CDR3 in DNA: TGTGCCTGGAGTGTGGGACAGGAAAATTCACCCCTCCACTTT.

V and J are TRBV5-1 and TRBJ2-3; tentative D call: TRBD1 (6 bases). The germline V gene encodes CDR1 SGHRS and CDR2 YFSETQ. V was pared by 7 bases and J by 4 bases, with 13 bases between. CDR3 length: 13 residues. CDR3 residues: CASSWGQADTQYF. DNA for the CDR3: TGCGCCAGCTCCTGGGGGCAGGCAGATACGCAGTATTTT.

Only one count was recorded for this clone. The rearrangement links TRBV6-5 to TRBJ1-2; 8 nucleotides line up with TRBD1. This CDR3 has 15 amino acids. Germline-derived CDR1 and CDR2 are MNHEY and SVGAGI. J gave up 4 bases and V 2 bases, and 6 bases lay outside the gene matches. CDR3 residues: CASSYGDRSLYGYTF. The DNA of the CDR3 is TGTGCCAGCAGTTACGGGGACAGGAGCCTCTATGGCTACACCTTC.

The J gene is TRBJ2-1, the V gene TRBV24-1; 8 bases are shared with TRBD1. With V trimmed by 4 bases and J by 0 bases, 4 bases remained unmatched. The CDR3 extends over 16 amino acids. Per the germline V gene, CDR1 is KGHDR and CDR2 is SFDVKD. DNA of the CDR3: TGTGCCACCAGTGACCCAGGGGGCAGCTCCTACAATGAGCAGTTCTTC. It is translated as CATSDPGGSSYNEQFF.

The rearrangement links TRBV7-2 to TRBJ1-1; TRBD1 is a possible D gene (6 bases). Trimming cost V 5 bases and J 3 bases, with 13 bases left between them. CDR1 SGHTA and CDR2 FQGNSA come from the germline V gene. The CDR3 sequence is 14 residues long. CDR3 amino acids: CASSQTGWDTEAFF. The CDR3 DNA reads TGTGCCAGCAGCCAGACAGGTTGGGACACTGAAGCTTTCTTT. The full variable domain, with the rest looked up from reference TRBV7-2 and TRBJ1-1, is GAGVSQSPSNKVTEKGKDVELRCDPISGHTALYWYRQSLGQGLEFLIYFQGNSAPDKSGLPSDRFSAERTGGSVSTLTIQRTQQEDSAVYLCASSQTGWDTEAFFGQGTRLTVV.

Here the CDR3 reads CASSLGQGFRAFF. Written as DNA, the CDR3 is TGTGCCAGTAGTCTCGGACAGGGCTTTAGGGCTTTCTTT. V gene TRBV19 combines with J gene TRBJ1-1; 8 nucleotides agree with TRBD1. Germline CDR1 is LNHDA and CDR2 is SQIVND (reference sequence). This CDR3 is 13 amino acids long. J was trimmed by 11 bases and V by 5 bases; bases with no gene match: 10.

The chain combines TRBV7-9 with TRBJ1-2; 8 positions match TRBD1. The CDR3 sequence is 14 residues long. V lost 5 bases, J lost 7 bases, and 9 bases stayed unmatched. Germline assignment: CDR1 SEHNR and CDR2 FQNEAQ (reference sequence). The CDR3 sequence is CASSPPQGAFGYTF. DNA for the CDR3: TGTGCCAGCAGCCCCCCGCAGGGGGCATTTGGCTACACCTTC. Using reference TRBV7-9 and TRBJ1-2 for the parts outside the CDR3, the full variable domain is DTGVSQNPRHKITKRGQNVTFRCDPISEHNRLYWYRQTLGQGPEFLTYFQNEAQLEKSRLLSDRFSAERPKGSFSTLEIQRTEQGDSAMYLCASSPPQGAFGYTFGSGTRLTVV.

The V call is TRBV7-3, the J call TRBJ1-1; TRBD1 matches at 9 bases. J gave up 2 bases and V 5 bases, and 12 bases lay outside the gene matches. Looked up from germline, CDR1 is SGHTA and CDR2 is FQGTGA. The CDR3 runs to 17 residues. CDR3 DNA sequence: TGTGCCAGCAGCCCTCGAGCCGGACAGGGGCCCAACACTGAAGCTTTCTTT. This codes for CASSPRAGQGPNTEAFF.

The V and J genes are TRBV4-1 and TRBJ1-4; D gene uncertain. The CDR3 consists of 18 residues. V lost 3 bases and J 7 bases, leaving 24 bases between the germline ends. Germline CDR1 and CDR2: MGHRA and YSYEKL. The CDR3 here is CASSHPLLSGRESEKLFF. The DNA of the CDR3 is TGCGCCAGCAGCCACCCGCTCCTATCCGGGAGGGAAAGTGAAAAACTGTTTTTT.